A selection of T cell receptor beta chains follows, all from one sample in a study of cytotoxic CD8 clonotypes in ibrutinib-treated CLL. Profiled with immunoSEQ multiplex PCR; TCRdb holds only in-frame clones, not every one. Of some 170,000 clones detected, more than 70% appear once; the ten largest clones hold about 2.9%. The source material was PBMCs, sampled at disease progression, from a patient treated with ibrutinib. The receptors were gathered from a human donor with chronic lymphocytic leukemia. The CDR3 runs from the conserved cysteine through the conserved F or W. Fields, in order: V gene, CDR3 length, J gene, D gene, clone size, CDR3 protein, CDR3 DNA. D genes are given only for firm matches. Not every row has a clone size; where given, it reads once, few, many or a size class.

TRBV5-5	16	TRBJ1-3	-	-	CASSLHTGSVGNTIYF	TGTGCCAGCAGCCTCCATACAGGTAGTGTTGGAAACACCATATATTTT
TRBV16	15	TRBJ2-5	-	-	CASSLPPLTGATQYF	TGTGCCAGCAGTCTACCCCCACTGACCGGGGCGACCCAGTACTTC
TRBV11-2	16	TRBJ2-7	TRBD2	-	CASSLWSGKSSYEQYF	TGTGCCAGCAGCTTATGGAGCGGGAAAAGCTCCTACGAGCAGTACTTC
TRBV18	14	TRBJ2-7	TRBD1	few	CASSPSGTGTEQYF	TGTGCCAGCTCACCAAGCGGGACAGGGACCGAGCAGTACTTC
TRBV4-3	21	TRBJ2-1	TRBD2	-	CASSQEGTSGGFGMSYNEQFF	TGCGCCAGCAGCCAAGAGGGGACTAGCGGGGGGTTCGGGATGTCCTACAATGAGCAGTTCTTC
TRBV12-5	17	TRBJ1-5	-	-	CASGLEGYGDSNQPQHF	TGTGCTAGTGGTTTGGAGGGGTACGGGGATAGCAATCAGCCCCAGCATTTT
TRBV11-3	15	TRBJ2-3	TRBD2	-	CASSPGTSGTDTQYF	TGTGCCAGCAGCCCTGGGACTAGCGGAACAGATACGCAGTATTTT
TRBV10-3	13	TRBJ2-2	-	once	CATRELDTGELFF	TGTGCCACGAGGGAGTTGGACACCGGGGAGCTGTTTTTT
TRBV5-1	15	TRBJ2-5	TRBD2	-	CASRTGGITQETQYF	TGCGCCAGCAGGACGGGAGGTATAACGCAAGAGACCCAGTACTTC
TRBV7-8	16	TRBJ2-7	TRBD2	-	CASSLSRLAGSYEQYF	TGTGCCAGCAGCTTATCTCGACTAGCGGGATCCTACGAGCAGTACTTC
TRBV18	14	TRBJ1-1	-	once	CASSPRTLNTEAFF	TGTGCCAGCTCACCAAGGACCCTCAACACTGAAGCTTTCTTT
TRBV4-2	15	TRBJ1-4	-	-	CASSQGPGLNEKLFF	TGTGCCAGCAGCCAAGGACCGGGGCTTAATGAAAAACTGTTTTTT
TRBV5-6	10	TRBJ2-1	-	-	CASSRQTQFF	TGTGCCAGCAGCCGACAGACGCAGTTCTTC
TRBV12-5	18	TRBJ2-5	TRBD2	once	CASGSAGTSGRARETQYF	TGTGCTAGTGGTTCAGCCGGGACTAGCGGGAGGGCTAGGGAGACCCAGTACTTC
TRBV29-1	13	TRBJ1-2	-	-	CSVSESANYGYTF	TGCAGCGTTTCAGAATCAGCTAACTATGGCTACACCTTC
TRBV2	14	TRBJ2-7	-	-	CASLSSAISYEQYF	TGTGCCAGCCTGTCATCAGCCATCTCCTACGAGCAGTACTTC
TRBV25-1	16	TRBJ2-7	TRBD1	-	CASSESGGQSSYEQYF	TGTGCCAGCAGTGAATCAGGGGGCCAGAGCTCCTACGAGCAGTACTTC
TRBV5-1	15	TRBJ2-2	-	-	CASSLAGPFAGELFF	TGCGCCAGCAGCTTGGCCGGACCATTCGCCGGGGAGCTGTTTTTT
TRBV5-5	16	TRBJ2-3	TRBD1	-	CASSLLGQGGTDTQYF	TGTGCCAGCAGCTTGTTGGGACAGGGAGGCACAGATACGCAGTATTTT
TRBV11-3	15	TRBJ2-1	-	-	CASSSDGGMYNEQFF	TGTGCCAGCAGCTCTGATGGCGGGATGTACAATGAGCAGTTCTTC
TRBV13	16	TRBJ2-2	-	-	CASSPPGAANTGELFF	TGTGCCAGCAGCCCGCCAGGGGCCGCGAACACCGGGGAGCTGTTTTTT
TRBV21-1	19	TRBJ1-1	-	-	CASSKGWDRSIFMNTEAFF	TGTGCCAGCAGCAAAGGATGGGACAGATCGATATTCATGAACACTGAAGCTTTCTTT
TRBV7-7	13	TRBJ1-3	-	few	CATGKGEGNTIYF	TGTGCCACTGGGAAGGGCGAGGGAAACACCATATATTTT
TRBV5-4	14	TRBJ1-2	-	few	CASSPDGSRYGYTF	TGTGCCAGCAGCCCGGATGGGTCTAGGTATGGCTACACCTTC
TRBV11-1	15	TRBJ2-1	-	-	CASSLVGNPYNEQFF	TGTGCCAGCAGCTTAGTCGGGAATCCCTACAATGAGCAGTTCTTC